Listed here are 12 T cell receptor beta chains from one sample, sequenced in a study of OX40 agonist ivuxolimab in advanced cancers. TCRdb's table, derived via immunoSEQ multiplex PCR, lists solely in-frame clones and lacks some. This table holds about 36,000 clones, just under 75% found once. The specimen was CD4+ or CD8+ T cells sorted from blood, collected in a trial of the OX40 agonist ivuxolimab. These receptor sequences come from an adult with an advanced solid tumor such as melanoma, head and neck, liver or kidney cancer.

The chain uses TRBV15 and TRBJ2-7, with D perhaps TRBD1 (6 bases). The V end lost 2 bases, the J end lost 4 bases, and 9 bases lay between the germline ends. This CDR3 spans 13 amino acids. Germline V CDR1 and CDR2: LNHNV, YYDKDF (reference sequence). CDR3 region: CATSRSQGYEQYF. In nucleotides, the CDR3 is TGTGCCACCAGCAGATCACAGGGATACGAGCAGTACTTC.

This clone appeared a few times. This CDR3 is CASSEQGVNYGYTF. DNA for the CDR3: TGTGCCAGCAGTGAACAGGGCGTAAACTATGGCTACACCTTC. The genes are TRBV6-1 and TRBJ1-2; possibly TRBD1 for D (5 bases). V was shortened by 2 bases and J by 2 bases, with 9 bases between the two germline ends. The germline V gene encodes CDR1 MNHNS and CDR2 SASEGT. CDR3 length equals 14 residues.

The J gene is TRBJ1-3, the V gene TRBV11-2, with a weak D call TRBD1 (5 bases). V shed 2 bases and J shed 9 bases, with 11 bases lying between them. The CDR3 contains 13 residues. The germline CDR1 and CDR2 sequences are SGHAT and FQNNGV. CDR3 coding DNA: TGTGCCAGCAGCTTAAGAGGGGTCGGCACCATATATTTT. Amino acids: CASSLRGVGTIYF.

The chain is built from TRBV27 and TRBJ2-6, with TRBD2 matching 7 bases. This CDR3 contains 15 residues. Per the germline V gene, CDR1 is MNHEY and CDR2 is SMNVEV (reference sequence). The V gene end was trimmed by 3 bases and the J gene end by 2 bases; junction bases not matched to a gene: 1. CDR3 DNA sequence: TGTGCCAGCAGTTTCCGGGGGGCTGGGGCCAACGTCCTGACTTTC. Translation gives CASSFRGAGANVLTF.

This clone came up a few times. The gene calls are TRBV10-3 and TRBJ1-2; 8 bases fit TRBD1. The CDR3 covers 13 residues. Trimming cost V 7 bases and J 6 bases; bases outside gene matches: 7. Germline V gene data show CDR1 as ENHRY and CDR2 as SYGVKD. CDR3 bases: TGTGCCATCATGGTTCAGGGGGCGCATGGCTACACCTTC. Translating it yields CAIMVQGAHGYTF.

This clone was seen a handful of times. The chain couples TRBV30 to TRBJ1-1, with D uncertain. This CDR3 contains 11 residues. V lost 1 base to trimming and J lost 5 bases, with 5 bases between them. The V gene's germline CDR1 is GTSNPN and CDR2 SVGIG (reference sequence). DNA of the CDR3: TGTGCCTGGAGTGATGGGACTGAAGCTTTCTTT. This translates into CAWSDGTEAFF. The full variable domain, completed using reference TRBV30 and TRBJ1-1, is SQTIHQWPATLVQPVGSPLSLECTVEGTSNPNLYWYRQAAGRGLQLLFYSVGIGQISSEVPQNLSASRPQDRQFILSSKKLLLSDSGFYLCAWSDGTEAFFGQGTRLTVV.

This chain links TRBV19 with TRBJ2-2, with 9 bases matching TRBD2. The CDR3 sequence is 15 residues long. Trimming took 4 bases from V and 7 from J; bases not matched to a gene: 7. Germline CDR1 is LNHDA and CDR2 is SQIVND (reference sequence). This CDR3 reads CASSTLAGKGGELFF. The DNA for the CDR3 is TGTGCCAGTAGTACGCTAGCGGGGAAGGGCGGGGAGCTGTTTTTT.

The table lists this clone with a count of one. The chain recombines TRBV27 with TRBJ2-7; 8 nucleotides align to TRBD1. CDR1 and CDR2 from the germline V gene are MNHEY and SMNVEV (reference sequence). V lost 5 bases, J lost 4 bases, and 10 bases stayed unmatched. The CDR3 sequence is 15 residues long. CDR3 nucleotide sequence: TGTGCCAGCAGTCCCCCCGGGACAGGTCGGTACGAGCAGTACTTC. Its protein product is CASSPPGTGRYEQYF.

This chain links TRBV19 with TRBJ2-1; TRBD1 agrees at 10 bases. The CDR3 loop spans 15 amino acids. The ends lost 4 bases at V and 8 bases at J; junction bases unmatched: 8. From germline, CDR1 is LNHDA and CDR2 SQIVND (reference sequence). This CDR3 reads CASSTGTGVWDEQFF. CDR3 nucleotide sequence: TGTGCCAGTAGTACCGGGACAGGGGTTTGGGATGAGCAGTTCTTC.

The chain joins TRBV7-2 to TRBJ2-1, with 13 bases lining up with TRBD2. Germline values: CDR1 SGHTA, CDR2 FQGNSA. Unmatched junction bases numbered 5, after V lost 3 bases and J lost 9 bases. The CDR3 is 15 amino acids. The CDR3 sequence is CASSLTSGGKGEQFF. CDR3 sequence (DNA): TGTGCCAGCAGCTTGACTAGCGGGGGGAAGGGTGAGCAGTTCTTC.

V is TRBV14 and J is TRBJ1-2; D gene uncertain. The germline CDR1 and CDR2 sequences are SGHDN and FVKESK. Deletions cut 1 base from V and 4 bases from J, with 10 bases between. This CDR3 contains 14 residues. The DNA for the CDR3 is TGTGCCAGCAGCCAAGTGTCGGGCGTCTATGGCTACACCTTC. Protein product: CASSQVSGVYGYTF.

The chain combines TRBV11-2 with TRBJ1-6; D remains ambiguous. V lost 1 base and J lost 9, with 10 bases in between. CDR3 size: 14 residues. CDR1 and CDR2 from the germline V gene are SGHAT and FQNNGV. The CDR3 reads CASSLGFEGSPLHF. CDR3 nucleotide sequence: TGTGCCAGCAGCTTAGGATTCGAGGGTTCACCCCTCCACTTT.